Given below is one T cell receptor beta chain in context. V dropped 5 bases and J dropped 3 bases, with 16 bases sitting between them. The CDR3 is 15 residues long. In germline, CDR1 is SGHAT, CDR2 FQNNGV. The PCR made use of 60 Vbeta and 13 Jbeta primers. The assay was immunoSEQ multiplex PCR, and TCRdb's table has in-frame clones only and misses some. The sample shows under 200,000 clones, over 80% of them seen only once. The sample belongs to a study of cytomegalovirus exposure and HLA in healthy donors. This clonotype was sampled from a girl aged 5-17 years in good health and CMV-seropositive. Sequenced input: PBMCs. The V and J genes are TRBV11-2 and TRBJ1-2; tentative D call: TRBD1 (6 bases). CDR3 in DNA: TGTGCCAGCAGCCCGAAGAACAGGGCTTACTATGGCTACACCTTC. It codes for CASSPKNRAYYGYTF.